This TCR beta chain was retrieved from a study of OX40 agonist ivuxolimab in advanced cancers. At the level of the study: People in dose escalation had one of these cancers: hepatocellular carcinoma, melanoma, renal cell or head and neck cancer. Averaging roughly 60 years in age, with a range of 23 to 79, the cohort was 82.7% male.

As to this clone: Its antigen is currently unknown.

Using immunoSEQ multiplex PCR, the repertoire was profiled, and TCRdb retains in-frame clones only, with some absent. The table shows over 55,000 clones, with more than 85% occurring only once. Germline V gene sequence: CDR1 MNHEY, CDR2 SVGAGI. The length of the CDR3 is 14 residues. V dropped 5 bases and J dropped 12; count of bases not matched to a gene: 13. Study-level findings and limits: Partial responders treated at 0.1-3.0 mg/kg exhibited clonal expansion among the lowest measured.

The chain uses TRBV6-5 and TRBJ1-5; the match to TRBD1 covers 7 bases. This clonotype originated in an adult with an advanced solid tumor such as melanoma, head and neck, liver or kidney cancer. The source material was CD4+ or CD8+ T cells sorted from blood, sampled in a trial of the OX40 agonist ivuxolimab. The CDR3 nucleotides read TGTGCCAGCAGTGAGACAGGGAGAGGGGAAGGCCAGCATTTT. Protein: CASSETGRGEGQHF.